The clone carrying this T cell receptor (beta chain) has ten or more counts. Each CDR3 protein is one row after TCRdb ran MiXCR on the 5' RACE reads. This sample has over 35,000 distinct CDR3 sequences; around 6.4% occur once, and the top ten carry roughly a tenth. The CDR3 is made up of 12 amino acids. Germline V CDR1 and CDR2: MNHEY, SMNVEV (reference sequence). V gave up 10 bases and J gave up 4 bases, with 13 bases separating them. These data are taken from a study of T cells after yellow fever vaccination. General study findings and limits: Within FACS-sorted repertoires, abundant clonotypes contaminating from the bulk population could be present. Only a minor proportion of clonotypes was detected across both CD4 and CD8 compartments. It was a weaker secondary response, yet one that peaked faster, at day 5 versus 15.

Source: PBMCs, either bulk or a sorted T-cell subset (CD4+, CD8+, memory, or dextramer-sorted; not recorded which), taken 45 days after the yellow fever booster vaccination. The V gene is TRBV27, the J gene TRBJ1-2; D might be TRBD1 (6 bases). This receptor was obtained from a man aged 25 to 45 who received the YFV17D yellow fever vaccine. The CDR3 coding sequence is TGTGCCATAAGGGACAAACCCTATGGCTACACCTTC. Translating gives CAIRDKPYGYTF.